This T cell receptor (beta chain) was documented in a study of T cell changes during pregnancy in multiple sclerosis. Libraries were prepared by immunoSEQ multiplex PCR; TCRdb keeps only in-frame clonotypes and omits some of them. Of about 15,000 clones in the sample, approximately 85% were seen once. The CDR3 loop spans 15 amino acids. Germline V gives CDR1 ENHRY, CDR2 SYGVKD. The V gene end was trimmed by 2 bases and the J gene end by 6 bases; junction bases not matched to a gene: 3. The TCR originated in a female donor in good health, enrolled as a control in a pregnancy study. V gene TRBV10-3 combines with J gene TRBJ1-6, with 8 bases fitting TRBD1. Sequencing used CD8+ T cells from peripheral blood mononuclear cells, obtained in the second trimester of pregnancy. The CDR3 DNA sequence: TGTGCCATCAGTGAGGGACAGGGCCTTAATTCACCCCTCCACTTT. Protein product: CAISEGQGLNSPLHF.